This TCR beta chain was captured in a study of cytomegalovirus exposure and HLA in healthy donors. A remark on this clone: Its antigen is undetermined.

Overall study findings and caveats: Reportedly, a later analysis found an Asian-associated ancestry cluster had fewer N-insertions than the roughly 700-donor mean. It was reported that the classifier diagnosed cytomegalovirus status with high specificity and sensitivity in both the original and validation cohorts.

In the PCR, 60 Vbeta and 13 Jbeta primers were used. The assay was immunoSEQ multiplex PCR, and TCRdb's table has in-frame clones only and misses some. The sample yields hundreds of thousands of clones, roughly 87% seen once. This CDR3 contains 13 residues. Germline CDR1 is SSHAT and CDR2 is FNYEAQ (reference sequence). V lost 5 bases and J lost 9, with 14 bases in between. Sequencing was carried out using PBMCs. This chain joins TRBV7-7 and TRBJ2-1; D unresolved. The sequence was collected from a man aged 40-49 years in good health and CMV-seropositive. The chain's CDR3 is CASSPSRVGEQFF. The CDR3 DNA reads as TGTGCCAGCAGCCCATCACGGGTGGGTGAGCAGTTCTTC.